This entry concerns a single T cell receptor (beta chain). Its antigen is as yet unknown. Each sample yielded at least 6 million isolated PBMCs. Primed by a sample-barcoded 5' primer and a J-beta primer mix, a second PCR proceeded for roughly 6 to 12 cycles. All samples gave at least 2.5 million CDR3-containing paired-end reads. MiXCR was run by TCRdb on the 5' RACE reads, yielding one entry per CDR3 protein. The repertoire has hundreds of thousands of distinct CDR3 sequences, around a fifth of them found once; the top ten carry roughly 3.7%. This specimen belongs to a study of blood T cells in healthy people across ages. For the study at large: About one barcoded beta molecule per two T cells was the capture yield of template switching. Overall study findings and caveats: TCR beta diversity per million T cells fell roughly linearly with age.

Trimming cost V 6 bases and J 2 bases, with 10 bases left between them. CDR3 length: 13 amino acids. CDR1 and CDR2 from the germline V gene are ENHRY and SYGVKD. The specimen was blood. This chain joins TRBV10-3 and TRBJ1-1, with D possibly TRBD1 on 5 matching bases. The receptor's source is a man aged 65-85 years in good health. CDR3: CAISQGTNTEAFF. CDR3 sequence (DNA): TGTGCCATCAGCCAGGGTACCAACACTGAAGCTTTCTTT.